A selection of T cell receptor beta chains follows, all from one sample in a study of cytomegalovirus exposure and HLA in healthy donors. The data were produced by immunoSEQ multiplex PCR, yet TCRdb's version contains in-frame clones alone and is incomplete. The table has about 150,000 clones, around 70% seen once. The specimen was PBMCs. Receptor source: a woman aged 55-70 years in good health and CMV-seropositive. The CDR3 runs from the conserved cysteine through the conserved F or W. A D gene is named only where the DNA matches it firmly. A row's size may be missing; if present it is once, few, many or a size class.

abundance: .; d_gene: TRBD2; v_gene: TRBV5-1; j_gene: TRBJ2-7; len: 15; CDR3aa: CASSLSGTSSDEQYF; CDR3nt: TGCGCCAGCAGCTTGTCCGGGACTAGCTCTGACGAGCAGTACTTC
abundance: .; d_gene: .; v_gene: TRBV10-1; j_gene: TRBJ1-3; len: 17; CDR3aa: CASSHMMAQYSGNTIYF; CDR3nt: TGCGCCAGCAGCCACATGATGGCCCAATACTCTGGAAACACCATATATTTT
abundance: .; d_gene: .; v_gene: TRBV6-1; j_gene: TRBJ1-3; len: 17; CDR3aa: CASSEAHGGSSGNTIYF; CDR3nt: TGTGCCAGCAGTGAAGCGCATGGCGGATCCTCTGGAAACACCATATATTTT
abundance: few; d_gene: TRBD1; v_gene: TRBV7-9; j_gene: TRBJ1-1; len: 17; CDR3aa: CASSPDGDRILNTEAFF; CDR3nt: TGTGCCAGCAGCCCGGACGGGGACAGAATTCTGAACACTGAAGCTTTCTTT
abundance: .; d_gene: .; v_gene: TRBV5-6; j_gene: TRBJ1-5; len: 13; CDR3aa: CASSLKGNQPQHF; CDR3nt: TGTGCCAGCAGCTTGAAGGGGAATCAGCCCCAGCATTTT
abundance: .; d_gene: .; v_gene: TRBV7-2; j_gene: TRBJ2-5; len: 14; CDR3aa: CASSFTVLAETQYF; CDR3nt: TGTGCCAGCAGCTTCACAGTGCTAGCGGAGACCCAGTACTTC
abundance: .; d_gene: TRBD2; v_gene: TRBV15; j_gene: TRBJ2-7; len: 14; CDR3aa: CATGAGGPSHEQYF; CDR3nt: TGTGCCACCGGGGCGGGAGGGCCTTCCCACGAGCAGTACTTC
abundance: .; d_gene: TRBD1; v_gene: TRBV5-1; j_gene: TRBJ2-3; len: 14; CDR3aa: CASSKGQPTDTQYF; CDR3nt: TGCGCCAGCAGCAAGGGACAGCCCACAGATACGCAGTATTTT
abundance: .; d_gene: .; v_gene: TRBV7-9; j_gene: TRBJ1-5; len: 12; CDR3aa: CASSPEGGPQHF; CDR3nt: TGTGCCAGCAGCCCCGAAGGGGGGCCCCAGCATTTT
abundance: few; d_gene: .; v_gene: TRBV7-9; j_gene: TRBJ1-5; len: 12; CDR3aa: CASSLDPQPQHF; CDR3nt: TGTGCCAGCAGCTTAGATCCGCAGCCCCAGCATTTT
abundance: .; d_gene: TRBD1; v_gene: TRBV6-1; j_gene: TRBJ1-2; len: 16; CDR3aa: CASSEATGISNYGYTF; CDR3nt: TGTGCCAGCAGTGAAGCGACAGGGATATCTAACTATGGCTACACCTTC
abundance: .; d_gene: .; v_gene: TRBV7-2; j_gene: TRBJ1-2; len: 13; CDR3aa: CASSFDSYYGYTF; CDR3nt: TGTGCCAGCAGCTTCGACAGTTACTATGGCTACACCTTC
abundance: .; d_gene: .; v_gene: TRBV18; j_gene: TRBJ1-2; len: 15; CDR3aa: CASSPQEVAVYGYTF; CDR3nt: TGTGCCAGCTCACCACAGGAGGTCGCAGTCTATGGCTACACCTTC
abundance: .; d_gene: TRBD2; v_gene: TRBV27; j_gene: TRBJ2-1; len: 17; CDR3aa: CASSLRASGRYNNEQFF; CDR3nt: TGTGCCAGCAGTTTGAGGGCTAGCGGGAGGTATAACAATGAGCAGTTCTTC
abundance: .; d_gene: TRBD1; v_gene: TRBV28; j_gene: TRBJ1-2; len: 16; CDR3aa: CASRGGQGLAPRGYTF; CDR3nt: TGTGCCAGCAGGGGTGGACAGGGGCTTGCCCCGCGGGGCTACACCTTC
abundance: .; d_gene: TRBD2; v_gene: TRBV4-1; j_gene: TRBJ2-7; len: 15; CDR3aa: CASSRNLAESREQYF; CDR3nt: TGCGCCAGCAGCCGGAATCTAGCGGAGTCTCGAGAGCAGTACTTC
abundance: .; d_gene: TRBD1; v_gene: TRBV4-1; j_gene: TRBJ1-5; len: 17; CDR3aa: CASSQVATGGAGQPQHF; CDR3nt: TGCGCCAGCAGCCAAGTGGCGACAGGGGGCGCGGGTCAGCCCCAGCATTTT
abundance: .; d_gene: TRBD1; v_gene: TRBV27; j_gene: TRBJ1-1; len: 15; CDR3aa: CASSQGPGGRTEAFF; CDR3nt: TGTGCCAGCAGTCAAGGCCCAGGGGGGAGGACTGAAGCTTTCTTT
abundance: .; d_gene: .; v_gene: TRBV6-1; j_gene: TRBJ1-1; len: 14; CDR3aa: CASAAEQGRAEAFF; CDR3nt: TGTGCCAGCGCAGCCGAACAGGGAAGGGCTGAAGCTTTCTTT
abundance: few; d_gene: .; v_gene: TRBV16; j_gene: TRBJ2-2; len: 15; CDR3aa: CASSQSTANTGELFF; CDR3nt: TGTGCCAGCAGCCAATCCACAGCAAACACCGGGGAGCTGTTTTTT
abundance: .; d_gene: TRBD2; v_gene: TRBV6-1; j_gene: TRBJ2-3; len: 23; CDR3aa: CASSEDLPGTSGRARVRTDTQYF; CDR3nt: TGTGCCAGCAGTGAAGACCTTCCAGGGACTAGCGGGAGGGCCAGGGTTCGGACAGATACGCAGTATTTT
abundance: .; d_gene: TRBD1; v_gene: TRBV27; j_gene: TRBJ1-1; len: 16; CDR3aa: CASSPRTGGGNTEAFF; CDR3nt: TGTGCCAGCAGTCCAAGGACAGGGGGCGGAAACACTGAAGCTTTCTTT
abundance: .; d_gene: .; v_gene: TRBV10-3; j_gene: TRBJ1-5; len: 15; CDR3aa: CAISGTGDSNQPQHF; CDR3nt: TGTGCCATCAGTGGAACAGGAGATAGCAATCAGCCCCAGCATTTT
abundance: .; d_gene: TRBD2; v_gene: TRBV29-1; j_gene: TRBJ2-1; len: 14; CDR3aa: CSVAQAGGSNEQFF; CDR3nt: TGCAGCGTTGCCCAGGCGGGAGGATCCAATGAGCAGTTCTTC
abundance: few; d_gene: TRBD1; v_gene: TRBV2; j_gene: TRBJ2-7; len: 14; CDR3aa: CASSGQGSSYEQYF; CDR3nt: TGTGCCAGCAGCGGACAGGGTTCTTCATACGAGCAGTACTTC
abundance: once; d_gene: TRBD2; v_gene: TRBV7-8; j_gene: TRBJ2-4; len: 17; CDR3aa: CASSLGGGRAARDIQYF; CDR3nt: TGTGCCAGCAGCTTAGGTGGCGGGAGGGCGGCTCGGGACATTCAGTACTTC
abundance: once; d_gene: .; v_gene: TRBV28; j_gene: TRBJ2-5; len: 14; CDR3aa: CASSSRGSGETQYF; CDR3nt: TGTGCCAGCAGTTCCAGGGGCTCTGGAGAGACCCAGTACTTC
abundance: few; d_gene: TRBD2; v_gene: TRBV7-2; j_gene: TRBJ2-7; len: 15; CDR3aa: CASSSGLAGENEQYF; CDR3nt: TGTGCCAGCAGCTCGGGACTAGCGGGAGAGAACGAGCAGTACTTC
abundance: .; d_gene: TRBD2; v_gene: TRBV5-4; j_gene: TRBJ2-5; len: 15; CDR3aa: CASSRPGGSVETQYF; CDR3nt: TGTGCCAGCAGCCGTCCGGGAGGTAGCGTGGAGACCCAGTACTTC
abundance: .; d_gene: .; v_gene: TRBV9; j_gene: TRBJ1-3; len: 15; CDR3aa: CASSVDAGSGNTIYF; CDR3nt: TGTGCCAGCAGCGTAGATGCGGGTTCTGGAAACACCATATATTTT
abundance: .; d_gene: TRBD2; v_gene: TRBV5-4; j_gene: TRBJ2-1; len: 13; CDR3aa: CASSLTSVREQFF; CDR3nt: TGTGCCAGCAGCTTGACTAGCGTACGGGAGCAGTTCTTC
abundance: .; d_gene: .; v_gene: TRBV5-1; j_gene: TRBJ1-2; len: 15; CDR3aa: CASSPNSGGNYGYTF; CDR3nt: TGCGCCAGCAGCCCAAACTCCGGGGGGAACTATGGCTACACCTTC
abundance: .; d_gene: TRBD2; v_gene: TRBV10-3; j_gene: TRBJ2-1; len: 14; CDR3aa: CAISSSGRGNEQFF; CDR3nt: TGTGCCATCAGTTCCAGCGGGAGGGGTAATGAGCAGTTCTTC
abundance: .; d_gene: .; v_gene: TRBV9; j_gene: TRBJ2-7; len: 14; CDR3aa: CASSVDQGYYEQYF; CDR3nt: TGTGCCAGCAGCGTAGATCAGGGGTACTACGAGCAGTACTTC